Reported below is one TCR beta chain. Which antigen it targets is not known. Nothing much larger sits one base from this clone, and base qualities are not available. These data belong to a study of blood T cell repertoires in COVID-19 (dated by TCRdb to 2019 to 2021). Regarding the study in general: Samples covering the acute and convalescent phases of COVID-19 were provided by collaborators in the United States, Italy and Spain. The material from the prospective study consisted of cDNA or gDNA derived from T cells, B-cell-depleted T cells, or PBMCs. The dataset comprised deeply sampled blood TCRbeta repertoires from subjects exposed to, actively infected with, or recovered from COVID-19. A freely available public database, intended as a resource for researchers studying the immune response to SARS-CoV-2, is where the repertoires were released. The samples were drawn from two sources: the first 160 participants of the ongoing ImmuneRACE study, and over 950 subjects contributed by 6 global collaborators. A de-identified subject ID, COVID-19 status, age in years and sex were almost always included in the sample metadata. HLA class I and class II types, where available, came from metadata supplied by the sample provider rather than from assay-based typing.

The immunoSEQ Assay, a bias-controlled multiplex PCR, was used to amplify TCRbeta CDR3 regions from genomic DNA. As for the original processing: The number of nucleated cells in each sample was estimated from the amplification of reference gene primers within the assay. To quantify the absolute abundance of each unique TCRbeta CDR3 rearrangement, sequence reads were collapsed and filtered. For each sample, productive Simpson clonality was calculated as the square root of Simpson's diversity index over productive rearrangements. Imported from immuneACCESS, the table was reduced by TCRdb to in-frame sequences with V and J called. These copies leave out some clones; in studies compared against another copy, an unresolved V gene accounts for under half, and the cause of the remainder is not known. From that table come the V and J calls and clone size; the DNA was used to work out D and trimming. The sample table contains approximately 250,000 clones; only one count was recorded for around 78% of them. About 4.5% of the sample is taken by the ten largest.

General conclusions and limits of the study: How much clinical and demographic metadata was included differed by source and by participant, and the metadata was provided uncurated.

Inclusive of the bounding cysteine and phenylalanine, the CDR3 is 16 residues long. Just the 48-base CDR3 DNA is kept, in frame starting at base 1. The germline V gene sets CDR1 to SGHTS and CDR2 to YDEGEE. Unmatched junction bases come to 6, with V trimmed by 3 bases and J by 2 bases. A second Seattle source provided samples from volunteer blood donors who had recovered from COVID-19. Each collaborating institution followed its own protocols to collect whole blood in K2EDTA tubes. Collaborator samples were shipped for TCRbeta analysis as frozen whole blood, isolated PBMCs, or DNA extracted from either sample type.

The sequence links TRBV5-8 to TRBJ2-4; a stretch of 9 junction bases matches TRBD1. The specimen was peripheral blood. The clonotype comes from a man aged 55 to 70 who had recovered from COVID-19. CDR3 reads: CASSSGTGWSKNIQYF. The bases are TGTGCCAGCAGCTCCGGGACAGGGTGGTCCAAAAACATTCAGTACTTC.